The 23 T cell receptor beta chains given below trace back to one sample, sequenced in a study of shared clonotypes between healthy human individuals. Profiling relied on immunoSEQ multiplex PCR, and the TCRdb table lists in-frame clones only, not all of them. The sample holds 2 million to 2.5 million clones, 90% to 95% seen once. The specimen was naive CD4+ T cells sorted from blood. Regarding subset: CD45RA+ positively selected. The receptors shown here come from a young man in good health.

The CDR3 sequence: CAWSSLDGETQYF. The DNA of the CDR3 is TGTGCCTGGAGTTCGCTAGATGGGGAGACCCAGTACTTC. The J gene is TRBJ2-5, the V gene TRBV30, with D uncertain. The CDR3 runs 13 residues. CDR1 is GTSNPN and CDR2 is SVGIG in the germline V gene (reference sequence). Trimming took off 2 bases at V and 5 bases at J, with 12 bases between the two ends.

Comment on this clone: Additional DNA sequences in this sample encode the identical CDR3. This CDR3 is CAISESDQPQHF. In DNA, the CDR3 is TGTGCCATCAGTGAGTCGGATCAGCCCCAGCATTTT. The chain combines TRBV10-3 with TRBJ1-5; D is ambiguous. Deletions cut 0 bases from V and 5 bases from J, with 2 bases between. Germline values: CDR1 ENHRY, CDR2 SYGVKD. This CDR3 is 12 amino acids long.

The chain carries TRBV18 and TRBJ1-4; TRBD1 matches 7 bases. The CDR3 runs to 16 residues. The germline V gene encodes CDR1 KGHSH and CDR2 LQKENI. Trimming removed 6 bases from V and 1 base from J; junction bases left unmatched: 8. The CDR3 here is CASSLGQARTNEKLFF. For the CDR3, the DNA is TGTGCCAGCTCTCTAGGACAGGCCCGAACTAATGAAAAACTGTTTTTT.

The CDR3 DNA sequence: TGTGCCAGCAGTTCCTTAACCCTTGGGGGCGCAGATACGCAGTATTTT. Translation: CASSSLTLGGADTQYF. The V and J genes are TRBV6-5 and TRBJ2-3; possibly TRBD1 for D (6 bases). The length of the CDR3 is 16 residues. V lost 4 bases and J lost 4, with 18 bases in between. CDR1 is MNHEY and CDR2 is SVGAGI in the germline V gene.

V gene TRBV11-2 combines with J gene TRBJ2-3, with D possibly TRBD1 on 6 matching bases. Germline lookup yields CDR1 SGHAT and CDR2 FQNNGV. The CDR3 contains 13 residues. V lost 2 bases and J lost 6, with 9 bases in between. DNA of the CDR3: TGTGCCAGCAGCTTAACAGGGTGGGATACGCAGTATTTT. This sequence encodes CASSLTGWDTQYF.

This rearrangement joins TRBV2 to TRBJ2-3; no firm D call. The germline V and J ends were trimmed by 1 base and 0 bases, with 5 bases remaining between them. CDR3 length equals 14 residues. Germline loops: CDR1 SNHLY, CDR2 FYNNEI. CDR3 DNA: TGTGCCAGCAGTGAAGAGGGTAGCACAGATACGCAGTATTTT. Translating it yields CASSEEGSTDTQYF.

CDR3 nucleotides: TGCGCCAGCAGTGAGGGGTGGGATACGCAGTATTTT. Protein product: CASSEGWDTQYF. The rearrangement links TRBV10-2 to TRBJ2-3; D remains unclear. CDR1 is WSHSY and CDR2 is SAAADI in the germline V gene. Trimming took 2 bases from V and 6 from J, leaving 6 bases between them. CDR3 size: 12 residues.

Written as DNA, the CDR3 is TGTGCCAGCAGCTTTGGGCTAGTCGTAGACCAGTACTTC. Its translation is CASSFGLVVDQYF. This chain joins TRBV11-2 and TRBJ2-5; D is undetermined. Trimming removed 3 bases from V and 10 bases from J, with 15 bases in between. There are 13 residues in the CDR3. Per germline, CDR1 SGHAT and CDR2 FQNNGV.

The rearrangement links TRBV5-1 to TRBJ1-3, with D tentatively TRBD1 (5 bases). The CDR3 runs 15 residues. Germline V CDR1 and CDR2: SGHRS, YFSETQ. Between the trimmed V and J ends, which lost 4 bases and 4 bases, there was a span of 15 bases. The CDR3 reads CASSPRGGEGNTIYF. The CDR3 region has the DNA TGCGCCAGCAGCCCCCGGGGGGGGGAAGGAAACACCATATATTTT.

For the CDR3, the DNA is TGTGCCAGCAGCGCCCAGTACAGGGTTAGGAGCAATCAGCCCCAGCATTTT. It is translated as CASSAQYRVRSNQPQHF. The V gene is TRBV7-2, the J gene TRBJ1-5, with D possibly matching TRBD1 (6 bases). Deletions cut 5 bases from V and 1 base from J, with 18 bases between. Germline CDR1 is SGHTA and CDR2 is FQGNSA. This CDR3 region has 17 residues.

The chain recombines TRBV10-1 with TRBJ2-7; D may be TRBD2 (5 bases). Per germline, CDR1 WNHNN and CDR2 SYGVQD (reference sequence). V shed 0 bases and J shed 6 bases, with 9 bases lying between them. CDR3 length equals 13 residues. CDR3 amino acids: CASSESRDFEQYF. The CDR3 bases are TGCGCCAGCAGTGAGTCCCGGGATTTCGAGCAGTACTTC.

This chain uses TRBV30 with TRBJ2-5; possibly TRBD2 for D (6 bases). Germline CDR1 reads GTSNPN; CDR2 reads SVGIG (reference sequence). V lost 5 bases and J lost 1, with 11 bases in between. The CDR3 totals 13 residues. CDR3 coding DNA: TGTGCCTGGTCGGGTAGCGGCCAAGAGACCCAGTACTTC. Translation: CAWSGSGQETQYF.

The chain employs TRBV9 and TRBJ2-3; possibly TRBD2 for D (6 bases). V dropped 0 bases and J dropped 2 bases, with 10 bases sitting between them. CDR1 is SGDLS and CDR2 is YYNGEE in the germline V gene. The CDR3 is made up of 15 amino acids. CDR3 sequence (DNA): TGTGCCAGCAGCGTAGGGGGACTCGACACAGATACGCAGTATTTT. It translates to CASSVGGLDTDTQYF.

The sample holds one count of this clone. The gene calls are TRBV19 and TRBJ2-1; no firm D call. The CDR3 runs to 15 residues. CDR1 LNHDA and CDR2 SQIVND come from the germline V gene (reference sequence). Trimming took off 4 bases at V and 0 bases at J, with 10 bases between the two ends. The DNA of the CDR3 is TGTGCCAGTAGTAGTGGCATTAGCTCCTACAATGAGCAGTTCTTC. This encodes CASSSGISSYNEQFF. The variable domain in full, completed from reference TRBV19 and TRBJ2-1, reads DGGITQSPKYLFRKEGQNVTLSCEQNLNHDAMYWYRQDPGQGLRLIYYSQIVNDFQKGDIAEGYSVSREKKESFPLTVTSAQKNPTAFYLCASSSGISSYNEQFFGPGTRLTVL.

V and J are TRBV28 and TRBJ2-7; D possibly corresponds to TRBD1 (7 bases). Deletions cut 6 bases from V and 0 bases from J, with 15 bases between. The V gene's germline CDR1 is MDHEN and CDR2 SYDVKM. The CDR3 is 15 amino acids. This CDR3 reads CASRGEDRRSYEQYF. CDR3 coding DNA: TGTGCCAGCAGGGGGGAGGACAGGCGCTCCTACGAGCAGTACTTC.

This clone appeared a few times. The chain carries TRBV6-1 and TRBJ1-3, with D hard to call. Germline V gene sequence: CDR1 MNHNS, CDR2 SASEGT. This CDR3 has 13 amino acids. Between the trimmed V and J ends, which lost 0 bases and 6 bases, there was a span of 6 bases. CDR3 in DNA: TGTGCCAGCAGTGAAGCGGTCGAAAACACCATATATTTT. Translation: CASSEAVENTIYF.

The CDR3 sequence is CAIRTRTTSGETQYF. The CDR3 DNA is TGTGCCATCCGAACTCGGACAACCTCGGGAGAGACCCAGTACTTC. The chain joins TRBV10-3 to TRBJ2-5; the D gene is possibly TRBD1 (5 bases). The CDR3 spans 15 residues. The V end lost 8 bases, the J end lost 4 bases, and 20 bases lay between the germline ends. Germline V gene data show CDR1 as ENHRY and CDR2 as SYGVKD.

On this clone: Its ends do not fully match the called genes, so a read error is possible. Distinct nucleotide sequences in the sample also encode this CDR3. V is TRBV5-4 and J is TRBJ1-2; D gene ambiguous. This CDR3 has 13 residues. The V gene's germline CDR1 is SGHNT and CDR2 YYREEE (reference sequence). As DNA, the CDR3 is TGTGCCAGCAGTTTGGTGGGGAACTATGGCTACACCTTC. Protein sequence: CASSLVGNYGYTF.

The rearrangement links TRBV6-5 to TRBJ1-4; tentatively, D is TRBD1 (5 bases). The CDR3 extends over 15 amino acids. In germline, CDR1 is MNHEY, CDR2 SVGAGI. V lost 0 bases to trimming and J lost 3 bases, with 8 bases between them. The DNA for the CDR3 is TGTGCCAGCAGTTACTCCAGGGATCCTAATGAAAAACTGTTTTTT. This encodes CASSYSRDPNEKLFF.

V usage is TRBV5-6 and J usage is TRBJ1-1, with D possibly being TRBD1 (6 bases). CDR1 SGHDT and CDR2 YYEEEE come from the germline V gene. The CDR3 consists of 14 residues. The V gene lost 0 bases and the J gene lost 3 bases, with 9 bases spanning the gap. The DNA for the CDR3 is TGTGCCAGCAGCTTGGACAGGGTCCACACTGAAGCTTTCTTT. This sequence encodes CASSLDRVHTEAFF.

V gene TRBV9 combines with J gene TRBJ1-5; TRBD1 is a possible D gene (5 bases). This CDR3 is 15 amino acids long. Trimming removed 0 bases at V and 2 bases at J, with 9 bases between. Per the germline V gene, CDR1 is SGDLS and CDR2 is YYNGEE. The CDR3 nucleotides are TGTGCCAGCAGCGTAGGAGACAGTCGCAATCAGCCCCAGCATTTT. Translated, it gives CASSVGDSRNQPQHF.

V usage is TRBV5-1 and J usage is TRBJ1-6; 11 nucleotides agree with TRBD1. Germline V gene sequence: CDR1 SGHRS, CDR2 YFSETQ. The J segment lost 5 bases and the V segment lost 4 bases, leaving 8 bases of the junction unmatched. CDR3 size: 17 residues. CDR3 in amino acids: CASSLGQGAMDNSPLHF. In DNA form, the CDR3 reads TGCGCCAGCAGCCTCGGACAGGGGGCGATGGATAATTCACCCCTCCACTTT.

CDR3 nucleotide sequence: TGTGCCAGCGCGGCGCAGAACTATGGCTACACCTTC. This encodes CASAAQNYGYTF. The chain is built from TRBV7-8 and TRBJ1-2; no firm D call. V was trimmed by 8 bases and J by 2 bases, leaving 9 bases between them. The germline gives CDR1 SGHVS, CDR2 FQNEAQ. The CDR3 is 12 residues long.